These 11 T cell receptor beta chains were sequenced from one sample in a study of blood T cell repertoires in COVID-19. TCRdb keeps only in-frame clones here, not all; method: immunoSEQ multiplex PCR. The table lists some 65,000 clones, roughly three quarters of them singletons, with 4.5% to 7% in the top ten. Sequencing input: peripheral blood. Receptors originate from a woman in her 70s with acute or convalescent COVID-19.

The count of this clone is one. The V gene is TRBV9, the J gene TRBJ2-5, with 7 bases matching TRBD1. Unmatched junction bases numbered 5, after V lost 4 bases and J lost 2 bases. The CDR3 is 14 amino acids. The germline V gene has CDR1 SGDLS and CDR2 YYNGEE. This chain's CDR3 is CASSSRTGQETQYF. CDR3 in DNA: TGTGCCAGCAGCAGTAGGACAGGTCAAGAGACCCAGTACTTC.

V gene TRBV3-1 (or the pseudogene TRBV3-2) combines with J gene TRBJ1-2; D is possibly TRBD1 (5 bases). The germline V and J ends were trimmed by 6 bases and 4 bases, with 9 bases remaining between them. The CDR3 extends over 12 amino acids. Germline V CDR1 and CDR2: LGHDT, YNNKEL (reference sequence). CDR3 amino acids: CASSRQIYGYTF. Written as DNA, the CDR3 is TGTGCCAGCAGTCGACAGATCTATGGCTACACCTTC.

This chain uses TRBV5-6 with TRBJ2-3, with TRBD1 matching 7 bases. Trimming took 4 bases from V and 2 from J; bases not matched to a gene: 10. Germline V gene sequence: CDR1 SGHDT, CDR2 YYEEEE. The CDR3 spans 16 residues. CDR3 coding DNA: TGTGCCAGCAGCCGGACCACAGGGGAAGTCACAGATACGCAGTATTTT. Protein product: CASSRTTGEVTDTQYF.

This clone was recorded once. V gene TRBV6-1 combines with J gene TRBJ1-6; 7 positions agree with TRBD1. Trimming at V came to 3 bases and at J to 3 bases, leaving 5 bases not matched to a gene. CDR3 length: 16 amino acids. CDR1 is MNHNS and CDR2 is SASEGT in the germline V gene. The CDR3 DNA sequence: TGTGCCAGCAGTGAGTGGGCAGGGGGCTATAATTCACCCCTCCACTTT. Its protein product is CASSEWAGGYNSPLHF.

Remarks on this clone: The sample holds other DNA sequences that translate to the same CDR3. The CDR3 coding sequence is TGTGCCAGCAGCGGGGGCGGGGGGGCCTACGAGCAGTACTTC. Protein sequence: CASSGGGGAYEQYF. The V call is TRBV9, the J call TRBJ2-7; 9 positions agree with TRBD2. Per the germline V gene, CDR1 is SGDLS and CDR2 is YYNGEE. This CDR3 has 14 amino acids. Trimming at V came to 3 bases and at J to 2 bases, leaving 3 bases not matched to a gene.

V is TRBV3-1 (or the pseudogene TRBV3-2) and J is TRBJ2-3, with a tentative D call TRBD1 (5 bases). V was cut by 8 bases and J by 1 base, with 7 bases left in between. Germline V gene data show CDR1 as LGHDT and CDR2 as YNNKEL (reference sequence). The CDR3 spans 12 residues. The CDR3 reads CASGHGTDTQYF. CDR3 DNA: TGTGCCAGCGGACATGGCACAGATACGCAGTATTTT.

This chain uses TRBV19 with TRBJ1-5; D gene ambiguous. Germline CDR1 LNHDA, CDR2 SQIVND (reference sequence). The CDR3 is made up of 13 amino acids. The V and J ends lost 4 bases and 3 bases respectively, with 7 bases between them. In DNA form, the CDR3 reads TGTGCCAGTAGTAGGGCGAACAATCAGCCCCAGCATTTT. Translating gives CASSRANNQPQHF. Supplemented by reference TRBV19 and TRBJ1-5, the full variable domain reads DGGITQSPKYLFRKEGQNVTLSCEQNLNHDAMYWYRQDPGQGLRLIYYSQIVNDFQKGDIAEGYSVSREKKESFPLTVTSAQKNPTAFYLCASSRANNQPQHFGDGTRLSIL.

This chain connects TRBV18 to TRBJ2-2, with TRBD2 matching 12 bases. With V trimmed by 3 bases and J by 8 bases, 10 bases remained unmatched. Germline assignment: CDR1 KGHSH and CDR2 LQKENI. The CDR3 contains 17 residues. CDR3 sequence: CASSPTGTSGFSGELFF. CDR3 DNA sequence: TGTGCCAGCTCACCGACCGGGACTAGCGGGTTCTCTGGGGAGCTGTTTTTT.

The chain recombines TRBV10-1 with TRBJ2-7; D might be TRBD1 (6 bases). Germline values: CDR1 WNHNN, CDR2 SYGVQD (reference sequence). Between the trimmed V and J ends, which lost 6 bases and 0 bases, there was a span of 9 bases. This CDR3 has 13 amino acids. CDR3 bases: TGCGCCAGCAGGCGGACAGCCTCCTACGAGCAGTACTTC. Protein: CASRRTASYEQYF.

The chain recombines TRBV19 with TRBJ1-3; no firm D call. The CDR3 extends over 14 amino acids. The V end lost 5 bases, the J end lost 1 base, and 9 bases lay between the germline ends. CDR1 and CDR2 (germline): LNHDA, SQIVND (reference sequence). CDR3 region: CASSLLSSGNTIYF. DNA for the CDR3: TGTGCCAGTAGTCTACTGTCGTCTGGAAACACCATATATTTT.

The chain is built from TRBV6-2 or TRBV6-3 and TRBJ1-2; D gene unclear. The CDR3 runs to 13 residues. Trimming cost V 0 bases and J 8 bases, with 10 bases left between them. CDR1 MNHEY and CDR2 SVGEGT come from the germline V gene. This CDR3 reads CASSYSIGYGYTF. The CDR3 nucleotides read TGTGCCAGCAGTTACTCTATCGGGTACGGCTACACCTTC.